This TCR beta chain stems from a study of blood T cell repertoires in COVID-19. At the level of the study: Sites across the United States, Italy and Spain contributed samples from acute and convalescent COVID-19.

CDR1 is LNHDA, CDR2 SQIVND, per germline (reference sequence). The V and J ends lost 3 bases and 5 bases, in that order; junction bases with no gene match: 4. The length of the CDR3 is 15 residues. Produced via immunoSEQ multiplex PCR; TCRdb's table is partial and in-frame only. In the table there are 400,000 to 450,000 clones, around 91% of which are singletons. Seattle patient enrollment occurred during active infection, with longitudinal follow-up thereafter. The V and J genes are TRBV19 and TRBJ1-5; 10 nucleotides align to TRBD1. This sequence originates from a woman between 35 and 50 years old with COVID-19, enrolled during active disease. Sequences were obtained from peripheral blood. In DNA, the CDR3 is TGTGCCAGTAGTATGGTGGGACAGGGGTATCAGCCCCAGCATTTT. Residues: CASSMVGQGYQPQHF.